The 30 T cell receptor beta chains in this list originate from one sample, sequenced in a study of cytomegalovirus exposure and HLA in healthy donors. PCR primers comprised 60 Vbeta and 13 Jbeta primers. Clones were sequenced by immunoSEQ multiplex PCR, and TCRdb holds only the in-frame ones, with some missing. Of about 120,000 clones listed, roughly 78% are singletons. The specimen sequenced was PBMCs. The source is a woman between 35 and 50 years old in good health and CMV-seronegative.

The gene calls are TRBV19 and TRBJ2-2; 10 positions agree with TRBD1. V lost 3 bases to trimming and J lost 5 bases; unmatched junction nucleotides: 6. The germline CDR1 and CDR2 sequences are LNHDA and SQIVND (reference sequence). This CDR3 region has 16 residues. The CDR3 region has the DNA TGTGCCAGTAGTATTAGGACAGGGGGACGTACCGGGGAGCTGTTTTTT. Amino acids: CASSIRTGGRTGELFF. The full variable domain, with the rest looked up from reference TRBV19 and TRBJ2-2, is DGGITQSPKYLFRKEGQNVTLSCEQNLNHDAMYWYRQDPGQGLRLIYYSQIVNDFQKGDIAEGYSVSREKKESFPLTVTSAQKNPTAFYLCASSIRTGGRTGELFFGEGSRLTVL.

This clone was observed a few times. CDR3 sequence reads: CASSYQGLLGDTQYF. The CDR3 region has the DNA TGTGCCAGCAGTTACCAGGGCCTTTTGGGAGATACGCAGTATTTT. The rearrangement uses TRBV6-5 and TRBJ2-3; possibly TRBD1 for D (5 bases). CDR3 length: 15 residues. V was trimmed by 2 bases and J by 5 bases, leaving 14 bases between them. The germline CDR1 and CDR2 sequences are MNHEY and SVGAGI.

The chain has TRBV5-1 and TRBJ1-4; 9 positions agree with TRBD1. V lost 2 bases to trimming and J lost 7 bases; unmatched junction nucleotides: 6. This CDR3 has 15 amino acids. Per germline, CDR1 SGHRS and CDR2 YFSETQ. In nucleotides, the CDR3 is TGCGCCAGCAGCTTACAGGGGGCAGGGGGTGAAAAACTGTTTTTT. Translating gives CASSLQGAGGEKLFF.

The V call is TRBV28, the J call TRBJ1-5; D unresolved. V lost 2 bases to trimming and J lost 1 base, with 18 bases between them. CDR1 is MDHEN, CDR2 SYDVKM, per germline. The CDR3 has 18 amino acids. CDR3 loop: CASSLLSARDLSNQPQHF. CDR3 in DNA: TGTGCCAGCAGTTTACTCAGCGCCCGTGACCTAAGCAATCAGCCCCAGCATTTT.

The V gene is TRBV4-3, the J gene TRBJ2-2; TRBD2 matches 9 bases. CDR1 and CDR2 (germline): LGHNA, YSLEER. V lost 3 bases, J lost 7 bases, and 3 bases stayed unmatched. CDR3 length equals 14 residues. The DNA of the CDR3 is TGCGCCAGCAGCCACGGTAGCGGGAGCGGGGAGCTGTTTTTT. Encoded protein: CASSHGSGSGELFF.

The chain couples TRBV4-3 to TRBJ1-5; D remains unclear. The CDR3 has 16 amino acids. The ends were cut back, 2 bases at V and 0 bases at J, with 11 bases in the middle. CDR1 and CDR2 (germline): LGHNA, YSLEER. The CDR3 sequence is CASSQSVADSNQPQHF. The CDR3 DNA sequence: TGCGCCAGCAGCCAATCGGTGGCGGATAGCAATCAGCCCCAGCATTTT.

This chain uses TRBV7-3 with TRBJ2-3; TRBD2 is a possible D gene (6 bases). The germline V gene encodes CDR1 SGHTA and CDR2 FQGTGA. The CDR3 has 15 residues. Trimming took 2 bases from V and 6 from J, leaving 15 bases between them. The chain's CDR3 is CASSLGGMTGDTQYF. As DNA, the CDR3 is TGTGCCAGCAGCTTAGGCGGGATGACGGGGGATACGCAGTATTTT.

The rearrangement joins TRBV27 to TRBJ1-2, with D tentatively TRBD1 (6 bases). Trimming stripped 2 bases from V and 2 bases from J, with 9 bases between. This CDR3 is built from 14 residues. From germline, CDR1 is MNHEY and CDR2 SMNVEV (reference sequence). In DNA form, the CDR3 reads TGTGCCAGCAGTTTAGGGGGCGCGAACTATGGCTACACCTTC. Protein product: CASSLGGANYGYTF.

This clone occurred a few times. CDR3 amino acids: CASRVDRGYNEQFF. The CDR3 bases are TGTGCCAGCAGAGTGGACAGGGGGTACAATGAGCAGTTCTTC. The V call is TRBV6-1, the J call TRBJ2-1, with 10 bases that match TRBD1. Germline lookup yields CDR1 MNHNS and CDR2 SASEGT. CDR3 length equals 14 residues. J was trimmed by 4 bases and V by 6 bases; bases with no gene match: 3.

This chain joins TRBV5-1 and TRBJ2-2, with 9 nucleotides matching TRBD1. With V trimmed by 4 bases and J by 6 bases, 7 bases remained unmatched. Germline values: CDR1 SGHRS, CDR2 YFSETQ. This CDR3 is 15 amino acids long. CDR3 DNA: TGCGCCAGCAGCCCCGGACAGGGGTACGCCGGGGAGCTGTTTTTT. Protein product: CASSPGQGYAGELFF.

This clone was counted a few times. The chain employs TRBV6-5 and TRBJ2-5, with 7 nucleotides matching TRBD1. J was trimmed by 5 bases and V by 10 bases; bases with no gene match: 7. Germline loops: CDR1 MNHEY, CDR2 SVGAGI. The CDR3 extends over 12 amino acids. CDR3 nucleotide sequence: TGTGCCACTACAGGGGACCGGGAGACCCAGTACTTC. Its translation is CATTGDRETQYF.

V is TRBV29-1 and J is TRBJ2-1; TRBD2 matches at 9 bases. The CDR3 extends over 16 amino acids. Germline V gene data show CDR1 as SQVTM and CDR2 as ANQGSEA. V trimming: 5 bases; J trimming: 3 bases; junction bases outside the gene matches: 11. CDR3 in amino acids: CSVSPPGTSSYNEQFF. In DNA, the CDR3 is TGCAGCGTTTCCCCACCCGGGACTAGCAGCTACAATGAGCAGTTCTTC.

The V and J genes are TRBV23-1 and TRBJ1-3; maybe TRBD1 (6 bases). TRBV23-1 is classed as an ORF, of uncertain function. Trimming pared 6 bases from V and 4 bases from J, leaving 16 bases between. The CDR3 sequence is 15 residues long. The CDR3, as DNA: TGCGCCAGCAGACCGTTGGGGGCTGCGGGAAACACCATATATTTT. It codes for CASRPLGAAGNTIYF.

This chain connects TRBV7-9 to TRBJ2-5; D unclear. This CDR3 contains 11 residues. The germline V gene has CDR1 SEHNR and CDR2 FQNEAQ (reference sequence). Trimming removed 5 bases from V and 5 bases from J, with 6 bases in between. The CDR3 is CASSVGETQYF. Written as DNA, the CDR3 is TGTGCCAGCAGCGTCGGGGAGACCCAGTACTTC.

The gene calls are TRBV5-1 and TRBJ2-3; D possibly corresponds to TRBD2 (6 bases). With 4 bases removed from V and 0 bases from J, the gap between germline ends came to 9 bases. The CDR3 extends over 14 amino acids. Per germline, CDR1 SGHRS and CDR2 YFSETQ. In DNA form, the CDR3 reads TGCGCCAGCAGCCCAGGGACTAGCACAGATACGCAGTATTTT. This gives the protein CASSPGTSTDTQYF.

This chain links TRBV10-3 with TRBJ1-5; 7 positions agree with TRBD1. The CDR3 contains 16 residues. From germline, CDR1 is ENHRY and CDR2 SYGVKD. V shed 0 bases, J shed 11 bases, and the junction held 13 bases outside the gene matches. The CDR3 here is CAISESKTGVPMAQHF. CDR3 DNA sequence: TGTGCCATCAGTGAGTCGAAAACAGGGGTTCCTATGGCCCAGCATTTT.

This chain joins TRBV10-1 and TRBJ2-5, with 7 bases fitting TRBD2. The germline V gene encodes CDR1 WNHNN and CDR2 SYGVQD (reference sequence). There are 13 residues in the CDR3. Losses at the gene ends were 3 bases for V and 5 bases for J; bases not matched to a gene: 3. CDR3 in amino acids: CASSDLGGETQYF. CDR3 nucleotide sequence: TGCGCCAGCAGTGATCTGGGGGGGGAGACCCAGTACTTC.

The gene calls are TRBV5-1 and TRBJ1-1; D uncertain. The CDR3 is 14 amino acids. V lost 2 bases and J 0 bases, leaving 8 bases between the germline ends. The germline V gene encodes CDR1 SGHRS and CDR2 YFSETQ. The CDR3, as DNA: TGCGCCAGCAGCTTAGGAGAGATGAACACTGAAGCTTTCTTT. Amino acids: CASSLGEMNTEAFF.

The V gene is TRBV6-1, the J gene TRBJ2-5; a possible D gene is TRBD2 (6 bases). Trimming took 10 bases from V and 5 from J, leaving 23 bases between them. The germline CDR1 and CDR2 sequences are MNHNS and SASEGT. CDR3 length equals 15 residues. The CDR3 DNA sequence: TGTGCCACGGTCCGCTTGGGGGGACCCGGGGAGACCCAGTACTTC. Translating gives CATVRLGGPGETQYF.

V is TRBV6-5 and J is TRBJ2-7; tentative D call: TRBD1 (5 bases). The V end was cut by 8 bases, the J end by 6 bases, with 20 bases between. Germline CDR1 is MNHEY and CDR2 is SVGAGI. The CDR3 extends over 14 amino acids. The CDR3 reads CASRGARSFSEQYF. The CDR3 DNA reads TGTGCCAGCCGTGGGGCCCGGTCGTTCTCCGAGCAGTACTTC.

The genes are TRBV27 and TRBJ1-5; D is perhaps TRBD1 (6 bases). The V gene's germline CDR1 is MNHEY and CDR2 SMNVEV (reference sequence). The V gene lost 0 bases and the J gene lost 2 bases, with 8 bases spanning the gap. This CDR3 region has 15 residues. CDR3 bases: TGTGCCAGCAGTTTATCGTCAGGGGGCAATCAGCCCCAGCATTTT. It encodes CASSLSSGGNQPQHF.

This chain joins TRBV18 and TRBJ1-2, with D perhaps matching TRBD1 (6 bases). Germline V gives CDR1 KGHSH, CDR2 LQKENI. This CDR3 is 14 amino acids long. Deletions cut 2 bases from V and 8 bases from J, with 15 bases between. CDR3 amino acids: CASSPSGDVGGYTF. The CDR3 bases are TGTGCCAGCTCACCATCAGGGGACGTTGGCGGCTACACCTTC. Together with reference TRBV18 and TRBJ1-2, the CDR3 gives the full variable domain: NAGVMQNPRHLVRRRGQEARLRCSPMKGHSHVYWYRQLPEEGLKFMVYLQKENIIDESGMPKERFSAEFPKEGPSILRIQQVVRGDSAAYFCASSPSGDVGGYTFGSGTRLTVV.

The gene calls are TRBV5-4 and TRBJ1-1; the match to TRBD1 covers 10 bases. V shed 4 bases and J 5 bases; nucleotides not matched to a gene: 11. CDR1 SGHNT and CDR2 YYREEE come from the germline V gene (reference sequence). This CDR3 has 16 residues. For the CDR3, the DNA is TGTGCCAGCAGCCGTTCTGGACAGGGGGTGGGAACTGAAGCTTTCTTT. As protein: CASSRSGQGVGTEAFF.

V is TRBV2 and J is TRBJ2-6; tentative D call: TRBD1 (5 bases). Trimming shortened V by 7 bases and J by 0 bases, and 16 bases separated the two germline ends. This CDR3 has 17 amino acids. The germline V gene encodes CDR1 SNHLY and CDR2 FYNNEI. CDR3 coding DNA: TGTGCCAGCATTAAGGGGTCCTTTCGCTCTGGGGCCAACGTCCTGACTTTC. This sequence encodes CASIKGSFRSGANVLTF.

This clone occurred once. The chain links TRBV18 to TRBJ2-5; D is undetermined. V lost 4 bases and J 5 bases, leaving 11 bases between the germline ends. The germline V gene encodes CDR1 KGHSH and CDR2 LQKENI. The CDR3 is 13 residues long. CDR3 region: CASSRVYTETQYF. CDR3 sequence (DNA): TGTGCCAGCTCACGCGTTTATACCGAGACCCAGTACTTC.

Comment on this clone: The junction departs from germline at one end; a sequencing error may be responsible. The chain has TRBV27 and TRBJ2-4, with D possibly being TRBD2 (6 bases). Germline CDR1 reads MNHEY; CDR2 reads SMNVEV (reference sequence). The CDR3 spans 13 residues. The CDR3: CASRELAKNSQYF. The CDR3 DNA reads TGTGCCAGCAGGGAACTAGCCAAAAACAGTCAGTACTTC.

Comment on this clone: A junction end diverges from the germline sequence, so it may reflect a read error. V usage is TRBV18 and J usage is TRBJ2-6, with 10 bases lining up with TRBD1. The germline V gene has CDR1 KGHSH and CDR2 LQKENI. This CDR3 has 15 amino acids. The chain's CDR3 is CASSTGGSGANGLTF. The CDR3 DNA sequence: TGTGCCAGCTCGACAGGGGGCTCTGGGGCCAACGGCCTGACTTTC. The whole variable domain, filled in from reference TRBV18 and TRBJ2-6, reads NAGVMQNPRHLVRRRGQEARLRCSPMKGHSHVYWYRQLPEEGLKFMVYLQKENIIDESGMPKERFSAEFPKEGPSILRIQQVVRGDSAAYFCASSTGGSGANGLTFGAGSRLTVL.

The chain couples TRBV7-3 to TRBJ1-2, with 7 bases identical to TRBD1. The germline gives CDR1 SGHTA, CDR2 FQGTGA. Germline trimming cut 5 bases from V and 2 bases from J; bases unmatched to any gene: 5. The CDR3 has 14 residues. The CDR3 protein is CASSQGTDNYGYTF. CDR3 nucleotides: TGTGCCAGCAGCCAAGGGACAGACAACTATGGCTACACCTTC.

This chain connects TRBV5-1 to TRBJ2-5; TRBD1 aligns across 7 bases. The end of the DNA is better explained by TRBJ2-7, so the J call may be wrong. Germline V gene lookup returns CDR1 SGHRS and CDR2 YFSETQ. There are 13 residues in the CDR3. In DNA form, the CDR3 reads TGCGCCAGCAGCCCTACAGGGGCGTACGAGCAGTACTTC. Translating it yields CASSPTGAYEQYF.

The CDR3 DNA reads as TGCAGCGTTGAGGGGAGAGATGAGACCCAGTACTTC. Translation: CSVEGRDETQYF. The gene calls are TRBV29-1 and TRBJ2-5; TRBD2 is a possible D gene (5 bases). This CDR3 has 12 amino acids. V gave up 3 bases and J gave up 5 bases, with 10 bases separating them. From germline, CDR1 is SQVTM and CDR2 ANQGSEA.